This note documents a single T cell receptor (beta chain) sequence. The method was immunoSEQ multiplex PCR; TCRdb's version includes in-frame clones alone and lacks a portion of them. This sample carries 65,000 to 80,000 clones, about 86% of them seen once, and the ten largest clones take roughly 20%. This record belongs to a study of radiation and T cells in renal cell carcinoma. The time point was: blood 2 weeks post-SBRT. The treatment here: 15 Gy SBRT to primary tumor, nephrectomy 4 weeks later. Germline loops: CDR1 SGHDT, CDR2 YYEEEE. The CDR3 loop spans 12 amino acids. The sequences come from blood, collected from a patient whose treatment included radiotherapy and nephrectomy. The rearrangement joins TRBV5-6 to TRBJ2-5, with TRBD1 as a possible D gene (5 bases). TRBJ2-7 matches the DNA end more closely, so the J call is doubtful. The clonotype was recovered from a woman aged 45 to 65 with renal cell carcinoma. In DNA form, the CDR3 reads TGTGCCAGCAGCCTTCAGGGCTACGAGCAGTACTTC. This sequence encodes CASSLQGYEQYF.